Reported below is one T cell receptor beta chain. Original methodology: Reference gene primer amplification in the assay estimated nucleated cell counts. Repertoires were generated with immunoSEQ multiplex PCR, while TCRdb's copy carries only in-frame clones and drops some. V and J calls and clone size are as listed in that table; D and trimming were resolved from the DNA. Of 95,000 to 110,000 clones in the sample, 75% to 95% were seen once. Trimming pared 4 bases from V and 2 bases from J, leaving 17 bases between. This CDR3 spans 16 amino acids. The germline V gene encodes CDR1 SGHNT and CDR2 YYREEE (reference sequence). This specimen belongs to a study of blood T cell repertoires in COVID-19. Study as a whole: Italy, Spain and the United States were the sources of the convalescent and acute COVID-19 samples. The analysed material was cDNA or gDNA that came from T cells, B-cell-depleted T cells, or PBMCs.

The clonotype originates from a woman in her twenties or thirties with acute or convalescent COVID-19. The V call is TRBV5-4, the J call TRBJ2-3; maybe TRBD2 (7 bases). Material: peripheral blood. The CDR3 DNA reads TGTGCCAGCAGCGCCGGGGGGCGGGAGACCACAGATACGCAGTATTTT. Translated, it gives CASSAGGRETTDTQYF.